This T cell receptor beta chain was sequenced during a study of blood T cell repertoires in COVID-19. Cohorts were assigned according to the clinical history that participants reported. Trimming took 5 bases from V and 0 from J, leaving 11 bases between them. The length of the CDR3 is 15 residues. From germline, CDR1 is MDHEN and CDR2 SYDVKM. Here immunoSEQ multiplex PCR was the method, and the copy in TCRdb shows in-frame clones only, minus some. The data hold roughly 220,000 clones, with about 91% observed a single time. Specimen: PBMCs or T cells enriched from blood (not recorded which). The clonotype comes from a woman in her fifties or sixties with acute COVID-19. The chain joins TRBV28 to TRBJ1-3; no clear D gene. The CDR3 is CASSTHGSSGNTIYF. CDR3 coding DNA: TGTGCCAGCAGTACCCACGGGTCCTCTGGAAACACCATATATTTT.